Presented here are 25 T cell receptor beta chains from one specimen sequenced in a study of cytomegalovirus exposure and HLA in healthy donors. Primers: 60 Vbeta forward and 13 Jbeta reverse. Assay: immunoSEQ multiplex PCR; the TCRdb copy retains only in-frame clones and omits some. The repertoire consists of some 90,000 clones, with more than 75% occurring once and the leading ten covering roughly 5.4%. The sample was PBMCs. The receptors come from a man in his thirties or forties in good health and CMV-seropositive.

V and J are TRBV4-1 and TRBJ1-5; TRBD1 matches 7 bases. V shed 1 base, J shed 5 bases, and the junction held 14 bases outside the gene matches. Looked up from germline, CDR1 is MGHRA and CDR2 is YSYEKL. This CDR3 region has 18 residues. The CDR3 reads CASSQGTRGTGVDQPQHF. The CDR3 region has the DNA TGCGCCAGCAGCCAAGGAACCCGAGGCACAGGGGTCGATCAGCCCCAGCATTTT.

This clone was observed a few times. The chain has TRBV5-1 and TRBJ1-2; D call uncertain. V was shortened by 0 bases and J by 2 bases, with 8 bases between the two germline ends. The CDR3 sequence is 14 residues long. Germline V CDR1 and CDR2: SGHRS, YFSETQ. The CDR3 region is CASSLEYRNYGYTF. The CDR3 DNA is TGCGCCAGCAGCTTGGAATACAGAAACTATGGCTACACCTTC.

The rearrangement joins TRBV5-4 to TRBJ2-7, with D possibly being TRBD1 (5 bases). Looked up from germline, CDR1 is SGHNT and CDR2 is YYREEE (reference sequence). V lost 1 base, J lost 3 bases, and 8 bases lay in between. CDR3 length equals 13 residues. CDR3 residues: CASSLFTGYEQYF. DNA for the CDR3: TGTGCCAGCAGCTTGTTTACAGGCTACGAGCAGTACTTC.

This chain connects TRBV28 to TRBJ2-7; D is possibly TRBD2 (7 bases). Germline loops: CDR1 MDHEN, CDR2 SYDVKM. Trimming removed 8 bases at V and 5 bases at J, with 16 bases between. This CDR3 has 13 residues. The CDR3 DNA is TGTGCCAGCGGGGCAGGGGAGGGCGACGAGCAGTACTTC. As protein: CASGAGEGDEQYF. The whole variable domain, filled in from reference TRBV28 and TRBJ2-7, reads DVKVTQSSRYLVKRTGEKVFLECVQDMDHENMFWYRQDPGLGLRLIYFSYDVKMKEKGDIPEGYSVSREKKERFSLILESASTNQTSMYLCASGAGEGDEQYFGPGTRLTVT.

The chain combines TRBV2 with TRBJ2-6, with 11 positions matching TRBD1. J lost 0 bases, V lost 1 base, and 5 bases had no gene match. Germline CDR1 SNHLY, CDR2 FYNNEI. This CDR3 region has 19 residues. CDR3 loop: CASSEDRTGGSSGANVLTF. CDR3 in DNA: TGTGCCAGCAGTGAAGACCGGACAGGGGGCTCCTCTGGGGCCAACGTCCTGACTTTC.

The chain couples TRBV5-1 to TRBJ2-1; 7 positions match TRBD2. With V trimmed by 7 bases and J by 7 bases, 5 bases remained unmatched. Germline V gene sequence: CDR1 SGHRS, CDR2 YFSETQ. CDR3 length equals 12 residues. For the CDR3, the DNA is TGCGCCAGCGTGGGGGGGATTAATGAGCAGTTCTTC. It translates to CASVGGINEQFF.

With respect to this clone: A read error is likely here: a far larger clone is one base away. Distinct nucleotide sequences in the sample also encode this CDR3. V usage is TRBV4-1 and J usage is TRBJ1-2, with D maybe TRBD1 (6 bases). Between the trimmed V and J ends, which lost 0 bases and 3 bases, there was a span of 11 bases. CDR3 length equals 15 residues. Germline V lookup: CDR1 MGHRA, CDR2 YSYEKL. CDR3 nucleotide sequence: TGCGCCAGCAGCCAAGATCTTGGACAGTACTATGGCTACACCTTC. Translating gives CASSQDLGQYYGYTF.

This clone has more than one count but fewer than ten. The chain recombines TRBV2 with TRBJ2-7; 7 bases align to TRBD2. With 6 bases clipped from V and 5 bases from J, the junction kept 13 bases outside the gene matches. Germline V gives CDR1 SNHLY, CDR2 FYNNEI. CDR3 length: 15 amino acids. The CDR3 region has the DNA TGTGCCAGCAGGGCGACGTCGGGGGGAATCAACGAGCAGTACTTC. This gives the protein CASRATSGGINEQYF.

The V gene is TRBV30, the J gene TRBJ1-5, with TRBD1 as a possible D gene (5 bases). The length of the CDR3 is 14 residues. Germline CDR1 is GTSNPN and CDR2 is SVGIG (reference sequence). The germline V and J ends were trimmed by 2 bases and 4 bases, with 12 bases remaining between them. CDR3 sequence reads: CAWSLGTLNQPQHF. The CDR3 bases are TGTGCCTGGAGTCTCGGGACTTTGAATCAGCCCCAGCATTTT.

J is TRBJ1-1 and V is TRBV6-6, with TRBD1 as a possible D gene (6 bases). Trimming pared 6 bases from V and 5 bases from J, leaving 16 bases between. There are 14 residues in the CDR3. From germline, CDR1 is MNHNY and CDR2 SVGAGI (reference sequence). CDR3 sequence: CASRTPGERTEAFF. Written as DNA, the CDR3 is TGTGCCAGCAGAACTCCAGGGGAGAGAACTGAAGCTTTCTTT.

The chain carries TRBV30 and TRBJ2-3; TRBD1 agrees at 7 bases. The germline CDR1 and CDR2 sequences are GTSNPN and SVGIG (reference sequence). The CDR3 has 15 residues. V lost 4 bases and J lost 6; bases outside the gene matches: 13. CDR3 sequence: CAWNKGANRADTQYF. Here the CDR3 DNA reads TGTGCCTGGAATAAGGGGGCGAACAGGGCCGATACGCAGTATTTT.

The chain uses TRBV28 and TRBJ2-1, with D perhaps matching TRBD2 (7 bases). Germline assignment: CDR1 MDHEN and CDR2 SYDVKM. The CDR3 is 15 amino acids. V lost 7 bases to trimming and J lost 9 bases, with 22 bases between them. CDR3 sequence: CASNHPAGEGIEQFF. The CDR3 region has the DNA TGTGCCAGCAACCACCCAGCAGGGGAGGGCATTGAGCAGTTCTTC. Complete variable domain (other parts from reference TRBV28 and TRBJ2-1): DVKVTQSSRYLVKRTGEKVFLECVQDMDHENMFWYRQDPGLGLRLIYFSYDVKMKEKGDIPEGYSVSREKKERFSLILESASTNQTSMYLCASNHPAGEGIEQFFGPGTRLTVL.

This clone was found a few times. The rearrangement joins TRBV7-3 to TRBJ1-2; TRBD1 might be the D (6 bases). From germline, CDR1 is SGHTA and CDR2 FQGTGA. The CDR3 runs 14 residues. Trimming shortened V by 4 bases and J by 7 bases, and 16 bases separated the two germline ends. The CDR3 reads CASSSEGVPGGYTF. CDR3 nucleotides: TGTGCCAGCAGCTCAGAGGGGGTCCCGGGTGGCTACACCTTC.

The chain carries TRBV13 and TRBJ1-1, with D maybe TRBD1 (6 bases). V lost 4 bases and J 8 bases, leaving 20 bases between the germline ends. CDR3 length: 15 amino acids. Germline assignment: CDR1 PRHDT and CDR2 FYEKMQ (reference sequence). CDR3 sequence (DNA): TGTGCCAGCAGCTCGCAAAGGGGGAACCGAGAGGAAGCTTTCTTT. This encodes CASSSQRGNREEAFF.

The chain carries TRBV19 and TRBJ2-1, with 9 bases lining up with TRBD2. J lost 7 bases, V lost 5 bases, and 12 bases had no gene match. Germline V CDR1 and CDR2: LNHDA, SQIVND (reference sequence). The CDR3 has 16 residues. CDR3 DNA: TGTGCCAGTAGTCCCGGGCCGGGACTAGCCGGGAATGAGCAGTTCTTC. It yields the protein CASSPGPGLAGNEQFF.

This CDR3 reads CASSLSRGSYNEQFF. The CDR3 DNA reads TGTGCCAGCAGTTTATCACGGGGGTCCTACAATGAGCAGTTCTTC. The chain is built from TRBV27 and TRBJ2-1, with a weak D call TRBD2 (6 bases). Germline CDR1 and CDR2: MNHEY and SMNVEV (reference sequence). The ends were cut back, 0 bases at V and 1 base at J, with 7 bases in the middle. The CDR3 covers 15 residues.

This rearrangement joins TRBV19 to TRBJ1-1; TRBD1 aligns across 9 bases. V lost 5 bases and J lost 1; bases outside the gene matches: 5. CDR3 length equals 15 residues. The germline CDR1 and CDR2 sequences are LNHDA and SQIVND (reference sequence). The CDR3 reads CASSPQTGGNTEAFF. As DNA, the CDR3 is TGTGCCAGTAGTCCTCAGACAGGGGGGAACACTGAAGCTTTCTTT.

V is TRBV19 and J is TRBJ2-2; D ambiguous. The CDR3 sequence is 15 residues long. Between the trimmed V and J ends, which lost 3 bases and 6 bases, there was a span of 14 bases. Germline V CDR1 and CDR2: LNHDA, SQIVND (reference sequence). The CDR3 DNA reads TGTGCCAGTAGTATCCTCGAGGTCCGGGCCGGGGAGCTGTTTTTT. It codes for CASSILEVRAGELFF.

This clone appeared once. V is TRBV6-1 and J is TRBJ1-2; perhaps TRBD1 as D (5 bases). CDR1 and CDR2 from the germline V gene are MNHNS and SASEGT. The CDR3 runs to 15 residues. Trimming took off 3 bases at V and 8 bases at J, with 19 bases between the two ends. The CDR3 sequence is CASSESQGVDGGYTF. Here the CDR3 DNA reads TGTGCCAGCAGTGAGAGCCAGGGTGTGGATGGAGGCTACACCTTC.

The chain employs TRBV7-9 and TRBJ2-3, with 7 positions matching TRBD1. This CDR3 contains 19 residues. Germline assignment: CDR1 SEHNR and CDR2 FQNEAQ (reference sequence). Unmatched junction bases numbered 14, after V lost 2 bases and J lost 0 bases. The CDR3 DNA sequence: TGTGCCAGCAGCTTACCCCTGATCTCCCGGGACAGTAGCACAGATACGCAGTATTTT. It codes for CASSLPLISRDSSTDTQYF.

The rearrangement joins TRBV2 to TRBJ2-1; D might be TRBD2 (6 bases). V lost 8 bases and J 8 bases, leaving 25 bases between the germline ends. Germline V gene data show CDR1 as SNHLY and CDR2 as FYNNEI. This CDR3 is built from 16 residues. CDR3 region: CASFDGREGLYYEQFF. The CDR3 coding sequence is TGTGCCAGCTTTGACGGGCGGGAAGGGCTCTATTATGAGCAGTTCTTC.

The rearrangement uses TRBV5-1 and TRBJ2-2, with 11 positions matching TRBD2. Germline CDR1 SGHRS, CDR2 YFSETQ. This CDR3 has 16 amino acids. The junction had 6 bases not matched to a gene; V was cut back by 5 bases and J by 3 bases. CDR3 in DNA: TGCGCCAGCAGGGGACTAGCGGAAGAAGACACCGGGGAGCTGTTTTTT. This gives the protein CASRGLAEEDTGELFF. The full variable domain, its missing parts supplied by reference TRBV5-1 and TRBJ2-2, is KAGVTQTPRYLIKTRGQQVTLSCSPISGHRSVSWYQQTPGQGLQFLFEYFSETQRNKGNFPGRFSGRQFSNSRSEMNVSTLELGDSALYLCASRGLAEEDTGELFFGEGSRLTVL.

This clone appeared a few times. This sequence joins TRBV9 and TRBJ2-1, with 14 bases aligning to TRBD2. CDR1 is SGDLS, CDR2 YYNGEE, per germline. The CDR3 is 17 residues long. V gave up 2 bases and J gave up 4 bases; unmatched junction bases: 5. CDR3 coding DNA: TGTGCCAGCAGCGTGACTAGCGGGGGGGCGAGGTACAATGAGCAGTTCTTC. It codes for CASSVTSGGARYNEQFF.

The chain uses TRBV19 and TRBJ2-3; a possible D gene is TRBD2 (5 bases). Trimming took 2 bases from V and 3 from J, leaving 12 bases between them. Looked up from germline, CDR1 is LNHDA and CDR2 is SQIVND (reference sequence). This CDR3 is built from 15 residues. CDR3 amino acids: CASSIRGMGTDTQYF. The CDR3, as DNA: TGTGCCAGTAGTATAAGAGGGATGGGGACAGATACGCAGTATTTT.

This chain uses TRBV19 with TRBJ2-5, with TRBD2 matching 8 bases. Germline V gives CDR1 LNHDA, CDR2 SQIVND (reference sequence). The CDR3 covers 16 residues. V trimming: 3 bases; J trimming: 2 bases; junction bases outside the gene matches: 8. The CDR3 region is CASSISSGSLQETQYF. CDR3 sequence (DNA): TGTGCCAGTAGTATCTCTAGCGGGTCTTTGCAAGAGACCCAGTACTTC.